This entry concerns a single T cell receptor (beta chain). Its matching antigen is unknown. Some clones are missing from TCRdb's copy, which holds only in-frame ones; the method was immunoSEQ multiplex PCR. This sample has some 2.4 million clones; more than 85% occur once, and the top ten carry roughly 0.39%. This record comes from a study of shared clonotypes between healthy human individuals. Whole-study context: Donor ages ranged 18 to 49 years: a couple of women, a few men. Overall study findings and caveats: Measured sharing among donors was expected to vary with sequencing depth.

Nashville, Tennessee was home to all donors, who were Caucasian adults. Memory CD4+ cells were the fraction left after CD45RA+ naive selection. The V end lost 4 bases, the J end lost 4 bases, and 11 bases lay between the germline ends. This CDR3 contains 14 residues. Germline V gene lookup returns CDR1 SGHRS and CDR2 YFSETQ. This chain uses TRBV5-1 with TRBJ2-2; unclear D gene. Sequencing used naive CD4+ T cells from PBMCs. Subset noted: CD45RA+ positively selected. This receptor was identified in a man aged 18 to 29 in good health. Some clones in this sample may be carry-over from other donors' samples. CDR3 sequence: CASSLEQITGELFF. Here the CDR3 DNA reads TGCGCCAGCAGCCTGGAACAGATCACCGGGGAGCTGTTTTTT.